Each of the 15 T cell receptor beta chains below was sequenced from the same sample in a study of lymphopenia after photon versus proton radiotherapy. Some clones are missing from TCRdb's copy, which holds only in-frame ones; the method was immunoSEQ multiplex PCR. In the table there are some 64,000 clones, approximately 86% of which are singletons. The sequencing here drew on peripheral blood, taken from a patient treated with proton-based radiotherapy. These receptors came from a man aged 80 or over with esophageal cancer.

This clone was seen only once. The genes are TRBV6-4 and TRBJ1-5; a weak D match, TRBD1 (6 bases). The germline V and J ends were trimmed by 2 bases and 6 bases, with 17 bases remaining between them. This CDR3 is 16 amino acids long. CDR1 is MRHNA, CDR2 SNTAGT, per germline. The CDR3 coding sequence is TGTGCCAGCAGTGACACCTCCAGGGGTGGAAGTCAGCCCCAGCATTTT. This sequence encodes CASSDTSRGGSQPQHF.

This chain links TRBV10-3 with TRBJ1-1; maybe TRBD1 (5 bases). Germline CDR1 ENHRY, CDR2 SYGVKD. The CDR3 totals 14 residues. V lost 10 bases and J lost 8, with 23 bases in between. CDR3 in amino acids: CATRLRQGENEAFF. The CDR3 DNA sequence: TGTGCCACCCGACTTAGGCAGGGAGAGAACGAAGCTTTCTTT.

A single count supports this clone. V usage is TRBV5-6 and J usage is TRBJ2-2; a weak D match, TRBD1 (6 bases). The CDR3 loop spans 13 amino acids. Trimming stripped 3 bases from V and 7 bases from J, with 10 bases between. Germline values: CDR1 SGHDT, CDR2 YYEEEE. This CDR3 is CASSYREYGELFF. CDR3 bases: TGTGCCAGCAGCTACAGGGAGTACGGGGAGCTGTTTTTT.

This clone was recorded a few times. The V and J genes are TRBV29-1 and TRBJ2-7; 7 bases are a match to TRBD1. CDR1 and CDR2 from the germline V gene are SQVTM and ANQGSEA. This CDR3 comprises 14 residues. V shed 5 bases and J 6 bases; nucleotides not matched to a gene: 13. The CDR3: CSVRGRDRLSEQYF. In nucleotides, the CDR3 is TGCAGCGTTAGAGGTCGGGACAGACTTTCCGAGCAGTACTTC.

The chain links TRBV14 to TRBJ2-1; tentatively, D is TRBD2 (5 bases). This CDR3 region has 13 residues. Germline V CDR1 and CDR2: SGHDN, FVKESK. Trimming stripped 8 bases from V and 5 bases from J, with 13 bases between. CDR3 protein: CASRKTTNNEQFF. The CDR3 DNA sequence: TGTGCCAGCCGCAAGACTACCAACAATGAGCAGTTCTTC. Drawing the rest from reference TRBV14 and TRBJ2-1, the complete variable domain is EAGVTQFPSHSVIEKGQTVTLRCDPISGHDNLYWYRRVMGKEIKFLLHFVKESKQDESGMPNNRFLAERTGGTYSTLKVQPAELEDSGVYFCASRKTTNNEQFFGPGTRLTVL.

V usage is TRBV7-9 and J usage is TRBJ2-7, with D hard to call. The ends were cut back, 5 bases at V and 2 bases at J, with 10 bases in the middle. From germline, CDR1 is SEHNR and CDR2 FQNEAQ (reference sequence). The CDR3 consists of 13 residues. The CDR3 DNA reads TGTGCCAGCAGCGGAGCCGCCACCTACGAGCAGTACTTC. This gives the protein CASSGAATYEQYF.

The chain joins TRBV19 to TRBJ1-1, with D perhaps TRBD1 (6 bases). CDR3 size: 15 residues. The germline CDR1 and CDR2 sequences are LNHDA and SQIVND (reference sequence). The germline V and J ends were trimmed by 6 bases and 5 bases, with 19 bases remaining between them. The CDR3 here is CASREIQGYFTEAFF. CDR3 DNA sequence: TGTGCCAGTAGGGAGATACAGGGTTATTTTACTGAAGCTTTCTTT.

The chain is built from TRBV18 and TRBJ2-7, with a possible D match to TRBD2 (5 bases). Germline V gene lookup returns CDR1 KGHSH and CDR2 LQKENI. Deletions cut 2 bases from V and 3 bases from J, with 8 bases between. The CDR3 spans 13 residues. The CDR3 here is CASSPGSYYEQYF. The DNA for the CDR3 is TGTGCCAGCTCACCAGGGAGCTACTACGAGCAGTACTTC.

This rearrangement joins TRBV29-1 to TRBJ1-1; D is unclear. Germline V CDR1 and CDR2: SQVTM, ANQGSEA. This CDR3 spans 14 amino acids. The V end lost 3 bases, the J end lost 0 bases, and 11 bases lay between the germline ends. CDR3 DNA sequence: TGCAGCGTTGAGGACCCTTTCTTGAACACTGAAGCTTTCTTT. Translated, it gives CSVEDPFLNTEAFF. The variable domain in full, with the rest retrieved from reference TRBV29-1 and TRBJ1-1, is SAVISQKPSRDICQRGTSLTIQCQVDSQVTMMFWYRQQPGQSLTLIATANQGSEATYESGFVIDKFPISRPNLTFSTLTVSNMSPEDSSIYLCSVEDPFLNTEAFFGQGTRLTVV.

The count of this clone is one. The genes are TRBV29-1 and TRBJ1-2, with D perhaps TRBD1 (5 bases). This CDR3 is 15 amino acids long. Per germline, CDR1 SQVTM and CDR2 ANQGSEA. This CDR3 is CSFWGGTDSNYGYTF. The DNA of the CDR3 is TGCTCCTTTTGGGGTGGGACGGACTCTAACTATGGCTACACCTTC.

V is TRBV7-8 and J is TRBJ1-4, with D unresolved. Germline V gene lookup returns CDR1 SGHVS and CDR2 FQNEAQ. This CDR3 region has 16 residues. Trimming stripped 5 bases from V and 3 bases from J, with 16 bases between. The CDR3 sequence is CASSLLFGMANEKLFF. The CDR3 nucleotides are TGTGCCAGCAGCCTTTTGTTCGGTATGGCTAATGAAAAACTGTTTTTT.

In DNA form, the CDR3 reads TGTGCCAGCAGCTTGACCCACCCCCGGGGGGGCCGCTCCTACGAGCAGTACTTC. Translating gives CASSLTHPRGGRSYEQYF. The V gene is TRBV7-9, the J gene TRBJ2-7; TRBD2 agrees at 8 bases. Trimming at V came to 3 bases and at J to 0 bases, leaving 13 bases not matched to a gene. This CDR3 region has 18 residues. The germline CDR1 and CDR2 sequences are SEHNR and FQNEAQ (reference sequence).

CDR3 coding DNA: TGCGCCAGCAGCCAACGGGACAGGGCTTACGAGCAGTACTTC. Amino acid sequence: CASSQRDRAYEQYF. The rearrangement uses TRBV4-3 and TRBJ2-5, with 9 bases fitting TRBD1. The closer fit of TRBJ2-7 to the DNA end suggests the J call may be wrong. The germline gives CDR1 LGHNA, CDR2 YSLEER. This CDR3 has 14 residues.

This clone has just a few counts. This sequence joins TRBV6-6 and TRBJ1-2; 7 bases agree with TRBD1. The germline CDR1 and CDR2 sequences are MNHNY and SVGAGI (reference sequence). The CDR3 runs to 15 residues. V gave up 4 bases and J gave up 6 bases; unmatched junction bases: 11. The CDR3: CASSSPRQGGNGYTF. The CDR3 DNA follows: TGTGCCAGCAGTTCACCCCGACAGGGAGGAAATGGCTACACCTTC.

The CDR3: CASSRESSGNTIYF. The CDR3 DNA sequence: TGTGCCAGCAGCCGAGAGAGCTCTGGAAACACCATATATTTT. The V call is TRBV7-2, the J call TRBJ1-3; the D is unclear. Trimming stripped 5 bases from V and 0 bases from J, with 8 bases between. The CDR3 has 14 amino acids. Germline lookup yields CDR1 SGHTA and CDR2 FQGNSA. The full variable domain, with the rest looked up from reference TRBV7-2 and TRBJ1-3, is GAGVSQSPSNKVTEKGKDVELRCDPISGHTALYWYRQSLGQGLEFLIYFQGNSAPDKSGLPSDRFSAERTGGSVSTLTIQRTQQEDSAVYLCASSRESSGNTIYFGEGSWLTVV.